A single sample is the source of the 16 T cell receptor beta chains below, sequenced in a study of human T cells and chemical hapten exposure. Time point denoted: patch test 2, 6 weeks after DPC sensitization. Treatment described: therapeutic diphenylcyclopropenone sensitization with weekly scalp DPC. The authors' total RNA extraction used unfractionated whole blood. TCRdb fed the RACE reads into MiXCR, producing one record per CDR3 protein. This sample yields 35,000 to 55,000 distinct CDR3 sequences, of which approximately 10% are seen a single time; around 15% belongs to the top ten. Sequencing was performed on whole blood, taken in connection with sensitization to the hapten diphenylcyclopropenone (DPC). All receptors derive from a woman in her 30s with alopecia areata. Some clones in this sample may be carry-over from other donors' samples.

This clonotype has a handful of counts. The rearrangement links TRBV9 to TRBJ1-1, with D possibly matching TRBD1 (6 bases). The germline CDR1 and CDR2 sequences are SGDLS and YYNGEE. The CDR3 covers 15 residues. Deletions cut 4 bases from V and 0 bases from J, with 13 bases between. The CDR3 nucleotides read TGTGCCAGCAGCTCCCACAGGGTCATGAACACTGAAGCTTTCTTT. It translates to CASSSHRVMNTEAFF.

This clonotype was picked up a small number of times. CDR3 sequence: CASSQESGYNYGYTF. In nucleotides, the CDR3 is TGCGCCAGCAGCCAAGAGTCCGGTTACAACTATGGCTACACCTTC. The chain links TRBV4-3 to TRBJ1-2, with D hard to call. V was clipped by 0 bases and J by 2 bases, with 10 bases between them. The germline gives CDR1 LGHNA, CDR2 YSLEER. There are 15 residues in the CDR3.

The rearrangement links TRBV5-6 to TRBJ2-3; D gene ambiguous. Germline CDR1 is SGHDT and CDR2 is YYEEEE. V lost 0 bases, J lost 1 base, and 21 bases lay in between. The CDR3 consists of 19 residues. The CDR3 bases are TGTGCCAGCAGCTTGGAGACCGTACCCCCTTTAGGCGGCACAGATACGCAGTATTTT. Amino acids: CASSLETVPPLGGTDTQYF.

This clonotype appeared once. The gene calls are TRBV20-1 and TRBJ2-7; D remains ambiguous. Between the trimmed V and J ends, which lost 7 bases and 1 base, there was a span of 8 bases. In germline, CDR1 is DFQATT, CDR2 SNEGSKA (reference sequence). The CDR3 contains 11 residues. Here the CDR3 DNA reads TGCAGTGGCCAGAGGTCCTACGAGCAGTACTTC. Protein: CSGQRSYEQYF.

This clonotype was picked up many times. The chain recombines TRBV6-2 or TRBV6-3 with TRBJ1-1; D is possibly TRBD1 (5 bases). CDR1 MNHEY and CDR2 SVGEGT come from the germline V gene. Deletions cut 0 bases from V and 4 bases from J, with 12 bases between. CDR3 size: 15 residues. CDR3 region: CASSYSKGVGTEAFF. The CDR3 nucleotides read TGTGCCAGCAGTTACTCGAAAGGGGTCGGCACTGAAGCTTTCTTT.

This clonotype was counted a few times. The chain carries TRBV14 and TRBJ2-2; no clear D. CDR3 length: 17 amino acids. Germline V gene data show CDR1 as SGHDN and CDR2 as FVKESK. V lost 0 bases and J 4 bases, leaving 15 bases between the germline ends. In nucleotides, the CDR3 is TGTGCCAGCAGCCAAGATCGTAGCTTTCCTACCACCGGGGAGCTGTTTTTT. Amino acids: CASSQDRSFPTTGELFF.

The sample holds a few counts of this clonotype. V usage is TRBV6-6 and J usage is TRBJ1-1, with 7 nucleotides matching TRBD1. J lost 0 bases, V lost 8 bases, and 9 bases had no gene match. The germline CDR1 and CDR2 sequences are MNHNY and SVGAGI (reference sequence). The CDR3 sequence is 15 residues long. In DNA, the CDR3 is TGTGCCAGCTCCACAGGGGAGGGCCTGAACACTGAAGCTTTCTTT. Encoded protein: CASSTGEGLNTEAFF.

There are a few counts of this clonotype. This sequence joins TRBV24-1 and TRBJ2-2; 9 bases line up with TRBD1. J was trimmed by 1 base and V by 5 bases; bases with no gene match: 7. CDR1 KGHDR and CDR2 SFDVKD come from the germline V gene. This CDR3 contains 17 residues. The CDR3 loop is CATSAFAGQGNTGELFF. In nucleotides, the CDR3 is TGTGCCACCAGTGCCTTTGCGGGACAGGGGAACACCGGGGAGCTGTTTTTT.

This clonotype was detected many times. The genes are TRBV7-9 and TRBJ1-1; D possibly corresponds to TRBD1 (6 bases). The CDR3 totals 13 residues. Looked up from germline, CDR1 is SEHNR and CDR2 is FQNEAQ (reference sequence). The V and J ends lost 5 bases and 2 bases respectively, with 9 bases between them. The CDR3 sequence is CASSTGLNTEAFF. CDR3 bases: TGTGCCAGCAGCACAGGGTTAAACACTGAAGCTTTCTTT.

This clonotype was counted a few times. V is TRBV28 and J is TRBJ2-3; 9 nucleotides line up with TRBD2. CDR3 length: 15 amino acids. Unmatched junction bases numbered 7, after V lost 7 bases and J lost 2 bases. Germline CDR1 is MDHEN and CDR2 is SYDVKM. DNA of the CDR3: TGTGCCAGCAAAATCGAGCGGGGGGCCACAGATACGCAGTATTTT. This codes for CASKIERGATDTQYF.

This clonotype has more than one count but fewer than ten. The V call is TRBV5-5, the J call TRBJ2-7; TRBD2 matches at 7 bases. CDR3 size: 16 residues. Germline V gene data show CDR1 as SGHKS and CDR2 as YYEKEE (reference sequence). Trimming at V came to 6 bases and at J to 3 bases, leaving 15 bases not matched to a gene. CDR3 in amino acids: CASNLGGFREGYEQYF. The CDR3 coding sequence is TGTGCCAGCAACTTAGGAGGGTTCAGGGAGGGCTACGAGCAGTACTTC.

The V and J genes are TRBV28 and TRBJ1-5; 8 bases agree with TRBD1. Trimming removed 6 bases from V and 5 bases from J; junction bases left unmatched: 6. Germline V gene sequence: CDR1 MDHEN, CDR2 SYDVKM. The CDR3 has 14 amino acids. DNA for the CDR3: TGTGCCAGCAGCCCGGCAGGGGGCCATCAGCCCCAGCATTTT. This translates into CASSPAGGHQPQHF.

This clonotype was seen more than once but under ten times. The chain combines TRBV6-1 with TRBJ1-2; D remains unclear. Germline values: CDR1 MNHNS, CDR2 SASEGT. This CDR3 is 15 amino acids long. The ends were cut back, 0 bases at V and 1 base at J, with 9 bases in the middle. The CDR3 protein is CASSEAGGNNYGYTF. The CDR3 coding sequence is TGTGCCAGCAGTGAAGCTGGCGGAAATAACTATGGCTACACCTTC.

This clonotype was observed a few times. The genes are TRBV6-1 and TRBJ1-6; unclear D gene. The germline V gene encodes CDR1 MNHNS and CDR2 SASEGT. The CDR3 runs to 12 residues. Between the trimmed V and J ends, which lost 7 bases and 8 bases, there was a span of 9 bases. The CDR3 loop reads CASNAWDSPLHF. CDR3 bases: TGTGCCAGCAATGCCTGGGATTCACCCCTCCACTTT.

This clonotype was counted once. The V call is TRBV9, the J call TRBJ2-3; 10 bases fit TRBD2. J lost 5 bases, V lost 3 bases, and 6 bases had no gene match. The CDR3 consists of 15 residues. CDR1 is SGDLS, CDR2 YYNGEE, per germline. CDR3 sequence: CASSGGIAGGDTQYF. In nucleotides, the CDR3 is TGTGCCAGCAGCGGCGGCATAGCGGGGGGAGATACGCAGTATTTT.

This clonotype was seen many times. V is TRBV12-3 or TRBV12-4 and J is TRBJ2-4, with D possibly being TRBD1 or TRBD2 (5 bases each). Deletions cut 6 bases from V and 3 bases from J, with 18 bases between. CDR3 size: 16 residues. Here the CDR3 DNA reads TGTGCCAGCAGCCTCTTCGGCCAGGGAGTCAAAAACATTCAGTACTTC. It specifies CASSLFGQGVKNIQYF.